This T cell receptor (beta chain) was documented in a study of Ad26.COV2.S vaccination and SARS-CoV-2 variants. Looking at the study overall: Administration of Ad26.COV2.S was intramuscular, either once or twice 56 days apart.

Trimming stripped 5 bases from V and 1 base from J, with 5 bases between. CDR1 is SQVTM and CDR2 is ANQGSEA in the germline V gene. The CDR3 is made up of 11 amino acids. A word on this clone: Its specificity is not known.

Method: immunoSEQ multiplex PCR; TCRdb's copy keeps in-frame clones and lacks some. The sample has roughly 380,000 clones, about 85% seen once. As to treatment: 19 received Ad26.COV2.S at low or high dose, single or two shots; 5 received placebo; per-sample allocation not given. Collection of the samples took place on day 63 after the first injection of vaccine or placebo. Spike of the Wuhan-strain SARS-CoV-2 was expressed by an Ad26 vector, which formed the vaccine. Study-level findings and limits: Reported findings describe substantial breadth in spike-specific CD8+ and CD4+ T cell responses following vaccination.

The sequencing used peripheral blood, collected in a trial of Ad26.COV2.S vaccine versus placebo. The TCR sequence derives from a person aged 18 to 59 who received the Ad26.COV2.S COVID-19 vaccine or a placebo. This sequence joins TRBV29-1 and TRBJ1-1; D call uncertain. The CDR3: CSVYGNTEAFF. The CDR3 DNA reads TGCAGCGTTTACGGGAACACTGAAGCTTTCTTT.